The T cell receptor beta chain under discussion was sequenced for a study of cytomegalovirus exposure and HLA in healthy donors. Study-wide results and limits: A later analysis reported that several of the most significant clusters appeared to be linked to common viral pathogens, among them Epstein-Barr virus. Analyses of presence/absence relied on an assumption of roughly uniform sequencing depth across donors.

The PCR employed 60 Vbeta primers together with 13 Jbeta primers. The assay was immunoSEQ multiplex PCR, and TCRdb's table has in-frame clones only and misses some. The sample has about 120,000 clones; about 80% are singletons. Worth noting for this clone: Antigen unknown. Its ends do not fully match the called genes, so a read error is possible.

The CDR3 loop spans 12 amino acids. CDR1 is SEHNR and CDR2 is FQNEAQ in the germline V gene (reference sequence). The J gene is TRBJ2-5, the V gene TRBV7-9, with D possibly being TRBD1 (5 bases). Sequencing used PBMCs. This clonotype was obtained from a woman aged 40 to 55 in good health and CMV-seropositive. The chain's CDR3 is CASSSTGPRRDF. CDR3 nucleotides: TGTGCCAGTTCCTCGACCGGGCCCCGCAGGGACTTC.